This TCR beta chain was sequenced for a study of T cells in Graves' hyperthyroidism and ophthalmopathy. Turning to the study itself: Peripheral blood draws took place at initial diagnosis, ahead of any treatment.

TCR beta CDR3 regions were amplified from RNA transcripts. A set of HTBI primers served as the primers for a first-round RT-PCR of the TCR CDR3. TCRdb processed the multiplex PCR reads anew with MiXCR; each CDR3 protein has one entry. The data show some 400,000 distinct CDR3 sequences, about 15% seen once. Looked up from germline, CDR1 is LGHNT and CDR2 is FRNRAP. The CDR3 sequence is 17 residues long. J gave up 3 bases and V 3 bases, and 8 bases lay outside the gene matches. This clonotype has a count of ten or more. The PBMCs were taken from approximately 9.7 ml of fresh peripheral blood. The chain has TRBV12-5 and TRBJ2-1; 10 bases are shared with TRBD2. The sequence derives from a woman aged 55-70 years with Graves' hyperthyroidism. The sequenced sample consisted of blood. CDR3 sequence (DNA): TGTGCTAGTGGTTTCGGTCTAGCGGGAGAATTCTACAATGAGCAGTTCTTC. Translation gives CASGFGLAGEFYNEQFF.